This T cell receptor (beta chain) originates from a study of identical twins. Study results and limitations: Not following the same donors, the study drew its conclusions from cross-sectional statistical analysis.

Comments on this clonotype: The antigen remains unidentified.

TCRdb analysed the 5' RACE reads with MiXCR anew, one entry per CDR3 protein. The sample contains over 600,000 distinct CDR3 sequences, 20% to 25% of which appear only once. All of the donors were Caucasians in good health. In germline, CDR1 is MNHEY, CDR2 SVGAGI. The CDR3 extends over 16 amino acids. Trimming left V 2 bases short and J 1 base short, with 14 bases between. The same specimen was also included in a second study, on T cells expressing NK-cell markers. From that report: The TCR beta repertoires were obtained from sorted CD3+CD56+NKG2C+, CD3+CD56+NKG2C- and CD3+CD56-NKG2C+ T cells. The study did not resolve the HCMV specificity of expanded NKG2C+ T cell clones.

The sequenced sample was PBMCs. The chain uses TRBV6-5 and TRBJ1-1; tentatively, D is TRBD1 (5 bases). The sequence came from a young woman in good health. The CDR3 bases are TGTGCCAGCAGTTACGGTGGCGGGGGAAGGAACACTGAAGCTTTCTTT. It translates to CASSYGGGGRNTEAFF.